The clone carrying this TCR beta chain was picked up many times. Its matching antigen is unknown. Time point defined: persistent/refractory GD, antithyroid drugs over 5 years with positive TRAb. PBMC RNA was the source of the TCR library. Enrollment of patients was through an endocrinology department in Xi'an, China. Trimming pared 6 bases from V and 6 bases from J, leaving 17 bases between. Germline loops: CDR1 MNHNS, CDR2 SASEGT. CDR3 length equals 14 residues. Construction of the TCR beta libraries employed iRepertoire HTBI primers in conjunction with Arm-PCR of CDR3 regions. The authors' processing: Samples jointly harbored 60 to 65 TRBV and more than eleven TRBJ segments. TCRdb used MiXCR to reprocess the multiplex PCR reads, holding one entry per CDR3 protein. The V and J calls come from TCRdb's annotation, not from the publication. The data contain about 290,000 distinct CDR3 sequences, more than 20% of them singletons.

This sample is part of a study of regulatory T cells in long-lasting Graves disease. Study outcomes and limitations: Limited samples may have lowered accuracy. It was peripheral blood alone, not thyroid tissue, that was studied.

The material was peripheral blood mononuclear cells (PBMCs), obtained when the disease was refractory, from a patient treated with antithyroid drugs. This chain links TRBV6-1 with TRBJ1-2, with D uncertain. The sequence came from a female donor with Graves disease. The CDR3 sequence is CASSRSDLGDGYTF. The CDR3 DNA follows: TGTGCCAGCAGCCGTTCCGATCTAGGAGATGGCTACACCTTC.